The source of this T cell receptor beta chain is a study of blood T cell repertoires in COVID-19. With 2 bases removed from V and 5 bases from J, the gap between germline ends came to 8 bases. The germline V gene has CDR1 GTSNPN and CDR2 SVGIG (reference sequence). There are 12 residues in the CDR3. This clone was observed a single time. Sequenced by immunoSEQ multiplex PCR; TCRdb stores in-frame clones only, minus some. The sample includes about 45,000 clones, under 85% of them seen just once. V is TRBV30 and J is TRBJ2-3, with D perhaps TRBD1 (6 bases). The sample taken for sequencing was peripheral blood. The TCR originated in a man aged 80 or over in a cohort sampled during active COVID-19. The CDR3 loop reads CAWSRQVDTQYF. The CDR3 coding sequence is TGTGCCTGGAGTCGACAGGTAGATACGCAGTATTTT.